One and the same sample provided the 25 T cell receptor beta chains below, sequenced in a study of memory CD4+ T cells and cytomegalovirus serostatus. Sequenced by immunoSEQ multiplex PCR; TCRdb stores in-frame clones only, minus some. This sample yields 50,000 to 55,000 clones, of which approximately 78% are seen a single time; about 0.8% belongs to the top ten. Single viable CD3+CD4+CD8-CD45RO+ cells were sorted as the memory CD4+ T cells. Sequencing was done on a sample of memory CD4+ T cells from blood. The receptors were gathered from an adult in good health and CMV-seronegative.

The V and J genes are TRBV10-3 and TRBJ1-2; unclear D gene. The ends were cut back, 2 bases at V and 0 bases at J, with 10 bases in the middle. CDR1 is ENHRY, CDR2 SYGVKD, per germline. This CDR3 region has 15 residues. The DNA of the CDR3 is TGTGCCATCAGTGAGGGACGTCAGACTAACTATGGCTACACCTTC. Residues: CAISEGRQTNYGYTF.

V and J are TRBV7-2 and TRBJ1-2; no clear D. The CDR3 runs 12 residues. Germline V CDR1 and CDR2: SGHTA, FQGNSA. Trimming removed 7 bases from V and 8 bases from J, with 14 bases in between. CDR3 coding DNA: TGTGCCAGCAACGAGGCGGTCGGAGGCTACACCTTC. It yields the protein CASNEAVGGYTF.

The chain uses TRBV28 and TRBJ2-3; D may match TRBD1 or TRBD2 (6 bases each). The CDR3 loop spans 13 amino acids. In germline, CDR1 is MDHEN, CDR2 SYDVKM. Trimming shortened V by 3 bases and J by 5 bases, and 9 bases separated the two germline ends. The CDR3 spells CASSLGGRDTQYF. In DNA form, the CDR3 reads TGTGCCAGCAGTTTGGGGGGCAGAGATACGCAGTATTTT. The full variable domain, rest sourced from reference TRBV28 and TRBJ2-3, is DVKVTQSSRYLVKRTGEKVFLECVQDMDHENMFWYRQDPGLGLRLIYFSYDVKMKEKGDIPEGYSVSREKKERFSLILESASTNQTSMYLCASSLGGRDTQYFGPGTRLTVL.

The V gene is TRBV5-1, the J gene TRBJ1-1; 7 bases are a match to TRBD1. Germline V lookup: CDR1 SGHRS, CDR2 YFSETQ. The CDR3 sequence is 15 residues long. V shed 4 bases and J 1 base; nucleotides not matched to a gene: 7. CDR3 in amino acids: CASSGTVSWNTEAFF. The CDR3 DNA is TGCGCCAGCAGCGGGACAGTTTCGTGGAACACTGAAGCTTTCTTT.

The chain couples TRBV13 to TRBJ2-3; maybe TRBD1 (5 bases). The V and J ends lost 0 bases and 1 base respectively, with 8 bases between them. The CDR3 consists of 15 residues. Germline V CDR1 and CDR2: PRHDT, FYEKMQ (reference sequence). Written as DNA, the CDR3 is TGTGCCAGCAGCTTAGGAGGCAGGGGCACAGATACGCAGTATTTT. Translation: CASSLGGRGTDTQYF.

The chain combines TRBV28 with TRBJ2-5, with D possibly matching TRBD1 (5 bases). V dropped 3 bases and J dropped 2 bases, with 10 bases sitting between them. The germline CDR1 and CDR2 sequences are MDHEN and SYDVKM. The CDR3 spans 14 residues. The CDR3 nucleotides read TGTGCCAGCAGTTTGGCAGGGAATCAAGAGACCCAGTACTTC. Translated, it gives CASSLAGNQETQYF.

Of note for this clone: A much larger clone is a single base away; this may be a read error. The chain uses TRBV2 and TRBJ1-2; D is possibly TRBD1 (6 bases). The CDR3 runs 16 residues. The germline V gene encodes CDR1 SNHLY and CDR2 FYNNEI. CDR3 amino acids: CAGRGAGRGRNYGYTF. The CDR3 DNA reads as TGTGCCGGCAGGGGTGCAGGGAGGGGGAGGAACTATGGCTACACCTTC. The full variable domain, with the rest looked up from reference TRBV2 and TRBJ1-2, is EPEVTQTPSHQVTQMGQEVILRCVPISNHLYFYWYRQILGQKVEFLVSFYNNEISEKSEIFDDQFSVERPDGSNFTLKIRSTKLEDSAMYFCAGRGAGRGRNYGYTFGSGTRLTVV.

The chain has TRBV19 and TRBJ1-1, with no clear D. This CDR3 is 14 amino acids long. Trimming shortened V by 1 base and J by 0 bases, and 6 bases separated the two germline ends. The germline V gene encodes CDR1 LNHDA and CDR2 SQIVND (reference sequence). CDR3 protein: CASSIAVLNTEAFF. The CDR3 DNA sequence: TGTGCCAGTAGTATAGCGGTGTTGAACACTGAAGCTTTCTTT.

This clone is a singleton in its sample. The chain's CDR3 is CASSTYSISYEQYF. CDR3 bases: TGTGCCAGCAGCACTTACTCAATCTCCTACGAGCAGTACTTC. The rearrangement joins TRBV5-6 to TRBJ2-5; D gene unclear. The last part of the DNA fits TRBJ2-7 better; the J call may be wrong. The CDR3 totals 14 residues. Per the germline V gene, CDR1 is SGHDT and CDR2 is YYEEEE.

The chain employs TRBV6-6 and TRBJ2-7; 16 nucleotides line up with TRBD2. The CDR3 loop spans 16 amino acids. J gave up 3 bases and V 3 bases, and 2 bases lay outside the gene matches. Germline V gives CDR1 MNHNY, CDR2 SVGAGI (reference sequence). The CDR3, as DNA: TGTGCCAGCAGTTATGGGACTAGCGGGGGGGTCTACGAGCAGTACTTC. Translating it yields CASSYGTSGGVYEQYF.

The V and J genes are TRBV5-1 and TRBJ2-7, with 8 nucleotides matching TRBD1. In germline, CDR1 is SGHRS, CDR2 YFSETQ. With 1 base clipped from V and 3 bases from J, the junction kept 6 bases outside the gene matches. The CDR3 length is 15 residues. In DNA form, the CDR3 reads TGCGCCAGCAGCTTGATCGGGACAGGCCGCTACGAGCAGTACTTC. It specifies CASSLIGTGRYEQYF.

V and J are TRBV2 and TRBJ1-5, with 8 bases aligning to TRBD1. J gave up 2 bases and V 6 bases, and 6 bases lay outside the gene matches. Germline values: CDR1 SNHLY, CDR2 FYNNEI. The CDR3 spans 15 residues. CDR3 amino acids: CASRRDRGGNQPQHF. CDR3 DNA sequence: TGTGCCAGCAGAAGAGACAGGGGTGGCAATCAGCCCCAGCATTTT.

CDR3 sequence: CASSFGPSKYF. The CDR3 DNA is TGTGCCAGCAGCTTCGGACCTTCTAAGTACTTC. The genes are TRBV7-2 and TRBJ2-5; D gene uncertain. CDR1 and CDR2 from the germline V gene are SGHTA and FQGNSA. V was shortened by 3 bases and J by 12 bases, with 11 bases between the two germline ends. This CDR3 is built from 11 residues.

CDR3 sequence (DNA): TGCGCCAGCAGCGGCCAGACCGGGGGGAGTTCCGGGGAGCTGTTTTTT. Its protein is CASSGQTGGSSGELFF. The chain carries TRBV5-1 and TRBJ2-2; 7 bases match TRBD2. V lost 4 bases to trimming and J lost 6 bases; unmatched junction nucleotides: 12. Germline-derived CDR1 and CDR2 are SGHRS and YFSETQ. This CDR3 is 16 amino acids long.

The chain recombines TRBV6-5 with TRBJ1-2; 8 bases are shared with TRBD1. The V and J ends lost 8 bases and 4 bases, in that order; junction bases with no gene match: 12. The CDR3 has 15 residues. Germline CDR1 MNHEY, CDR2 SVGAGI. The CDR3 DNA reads TGTGCCAGCTCAATCCGGGCAGGGGGCTCCTATGGCTACACCTTC. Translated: CASSIRAGGSYGYTF.

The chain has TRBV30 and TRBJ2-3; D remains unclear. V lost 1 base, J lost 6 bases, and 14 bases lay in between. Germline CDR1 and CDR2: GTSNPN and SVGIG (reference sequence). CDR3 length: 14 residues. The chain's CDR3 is CAWSEDPIGDTQYF. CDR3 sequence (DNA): TGTGCCTGGAGTGAGGACCCAATTGGGGATACGCAGTATTTT. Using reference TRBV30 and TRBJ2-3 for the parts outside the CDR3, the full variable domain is SQTIHQWPATLVQPVGSPLSLECTVEGTSNPNLYWYRQAAGRGLQLLFYSVGIGQISSEVPQNLSASRPQDRQFILSSKKLLLSDSGFYLCAWSEDPIGDTQYFGPGTRLTVL.

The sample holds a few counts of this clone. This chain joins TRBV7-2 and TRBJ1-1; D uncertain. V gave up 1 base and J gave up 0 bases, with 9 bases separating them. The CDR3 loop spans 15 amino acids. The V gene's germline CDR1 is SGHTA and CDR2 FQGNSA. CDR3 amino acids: CASSLGRTMNTEAFF. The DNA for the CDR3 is TGTGCCAGCAGCTTAGGACGGACCATGAACACTGAAGCTTTCTTT. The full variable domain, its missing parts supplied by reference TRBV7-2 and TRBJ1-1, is GAGVSQSPSNKVTEKGKDVELRCDPISGHTALYWYRQSLGQGLEFLIYFQGNSAPDKSGLPSDRFSAERTGGSVSTLTIQRTQQEDSAVYLCASSLGRTMNTEAFFGQGTRLTVV.

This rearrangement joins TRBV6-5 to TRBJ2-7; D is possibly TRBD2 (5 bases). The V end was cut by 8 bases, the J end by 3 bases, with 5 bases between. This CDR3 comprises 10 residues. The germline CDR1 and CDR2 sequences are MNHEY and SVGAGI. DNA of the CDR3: TGTGCCAGCGGGAGCTACGAGCAGTACTTC. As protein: CASGSYEQYF.

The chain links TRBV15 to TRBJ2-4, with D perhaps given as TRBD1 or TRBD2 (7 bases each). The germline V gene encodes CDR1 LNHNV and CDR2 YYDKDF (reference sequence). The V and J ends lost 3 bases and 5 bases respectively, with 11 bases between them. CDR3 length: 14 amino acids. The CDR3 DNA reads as TGTGCCACCAGCAGGGGGGGGACAGAAAACATTCAGTACTTC. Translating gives CATSRGGTENIQYF. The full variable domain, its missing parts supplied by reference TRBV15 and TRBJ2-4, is DAMVIQNPRYQVTQFGKPVTLSCSQTLNHNVMYWYQQKSSQAPKLLFHYYDKDFNNEADTPDNFQSRRPNTSFCFLDIRSPGLGDTAMYLCATSRGGTENIQYFGAGTRLSVL.

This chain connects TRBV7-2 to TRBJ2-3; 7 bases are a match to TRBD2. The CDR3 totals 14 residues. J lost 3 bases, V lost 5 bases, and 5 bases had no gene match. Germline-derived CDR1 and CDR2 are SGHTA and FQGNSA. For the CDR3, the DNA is TGTGCCAGCAGCCTCAGCGGGGTAACAGATACGCAGTATTTT. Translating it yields CASSLSGVTDTQYF.

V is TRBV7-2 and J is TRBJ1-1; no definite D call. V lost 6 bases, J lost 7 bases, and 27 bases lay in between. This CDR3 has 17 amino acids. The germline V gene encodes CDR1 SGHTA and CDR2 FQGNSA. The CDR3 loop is CASSPHSNRMLGYEAFF. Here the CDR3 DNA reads TGTGCCAGCAGTCCTCATAGTAATAGGATGTTGGGGTATGAAGCTTTCTTT. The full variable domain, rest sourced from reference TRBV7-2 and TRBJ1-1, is GAGVSQSPSNKVTEKGKDVELRCDPISGHTALYWYRQSLGQGLEFLIYFQGNSAPDKSGLPSDRFSAERTGGSVSTLTIQRTQQEDSAVYLCASSPHSNRMLGYEAFFGQGTRLTVV.

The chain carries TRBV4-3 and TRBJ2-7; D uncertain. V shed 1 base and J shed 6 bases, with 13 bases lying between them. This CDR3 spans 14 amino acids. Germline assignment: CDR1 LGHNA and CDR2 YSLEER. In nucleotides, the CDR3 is TGCGCCAGCAGCCAAGGTGTACAGTTAGGCGAGCAGTACTTC. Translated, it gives CASSQGVQLGEQYF.

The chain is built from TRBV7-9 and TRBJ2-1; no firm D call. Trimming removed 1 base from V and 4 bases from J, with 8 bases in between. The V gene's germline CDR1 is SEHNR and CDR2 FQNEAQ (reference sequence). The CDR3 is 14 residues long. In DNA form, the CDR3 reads TGTGCCAGCAGCTTAGTCGGGCGGTACAATGAGCAGTTCTTC. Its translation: CASSLVGRYNEQFF. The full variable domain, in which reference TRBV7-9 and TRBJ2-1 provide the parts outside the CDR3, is DTGVSQNPRHKITKRGQNVTFRCDPISEHNRLYWYRQTLGQGPEFLTYFQNEAQLEKSRLLSDRFSAERPKGSFSTLEIQRTEQGDSAMYLCASSLVGRYNEQFFGPGTRLTVL.

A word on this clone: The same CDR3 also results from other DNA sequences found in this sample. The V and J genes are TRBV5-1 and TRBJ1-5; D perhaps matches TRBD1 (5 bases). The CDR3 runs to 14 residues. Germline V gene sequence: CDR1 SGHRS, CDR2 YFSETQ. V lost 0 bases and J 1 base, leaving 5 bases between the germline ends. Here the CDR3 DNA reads TGCGCCAGCAGCTTGGAGGGGAGCAATCAGCCCCAGCATTTT. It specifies CASSLEGSNQPQHF.

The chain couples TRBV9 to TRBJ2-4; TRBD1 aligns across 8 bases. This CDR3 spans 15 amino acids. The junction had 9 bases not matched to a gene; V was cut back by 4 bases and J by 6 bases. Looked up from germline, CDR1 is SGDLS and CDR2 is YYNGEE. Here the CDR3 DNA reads TGTGCCAGCAGCCCCAGGACAGGGAATGGAAACATTCAGTACTTC. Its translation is CASSPRTGNGNIQYF. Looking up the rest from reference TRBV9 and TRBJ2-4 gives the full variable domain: DSGVTQTPKHLITATGQRVTLRCSPRSGDLSVYWYQQSLDQGLQFLIQYYNGEERAKGNILERFSAQQFPDLHSELNLSSLELGDSALYFCASSPRTGNGNIQYFGAGTRLSVL.